This T cell receptor (beta chain) was found in a study of T cell clonality in common variable immunodeficiency. This clone came up many times. The target antigen is unknown. The sequenced fragment ends 3 residues before the CDR3 boundary, so the rest is inferred from the germline J gene. This CDR3 has 14 residues. In germline, CDR1 is GTSNPN, CDR2 SVGIG (reference sequence). V lost 2 bases to trimming and J lost 8 bases, with 15 bases between them. Sequencing was performed with immunoSEQ multiplex PCR; in TCRdb, only in-frame clones are kept and a portion is missing. The sample shows tens of thousands of clones, none of them appearing just once. Regarding the study as a whole: What drives increased CVID clonality needs T cell subpopulation sequencing. CVID patient heterogeneity limited repertoire-clinical complication correlations. CVID subjects showed higher TCRbeta clonality than healthy controls.

This TCR derives from a person aged 18-69 years in good health. The specimen was peripheral blood mononuclear cells. This sequence joins TRBV30 and TRBJ1-4; D may be TRBD1 (6 bases). CDR3 in amino acids: CAWSPTGFREKLFF. The part of the CDR3 DNA that was read is TGTGCCTGGAGTCCAACAGGGTTTCGGGAAAAA. The full variable domain, rest sourced from reference TRBV30 and TRBJ1-4, is SQTIHQWPATLVQPVGSPLSLECTVEGTSNPNLYWYRQAAGRGLQLLFYSVGIGQISSEVPQNLSASRPQDRQFILSSKKLLLSDSGFYLCAWSPTGFREKLFFGSGTQLSVL.